Following are 27 T cell receptor beta chains from one sample sequenced in a study of blood T cell repertoires in COVID-19. Data came from immunoSEQ multiplex PCR; TCRdb stores just in-frame clones and leaves some out. Among about 260,000 clones listed, 85% to 90% were seen once. The sequenced sample was peripheral blood. These receptors originate from a woman between 55 and 75 years old with COVID-19, enrolled during active disease.

This clone was observed a handful of times. The V call is TRBV5-5, the J call TRBJ1-1; possibly TRBD1 for D (6 bases). Germline CDR1 reads SGHKS; CDR2 reads YYEKEE (reference sequence). The CDR3 is 14 residues long. Deletions cut 2 bases from V and 6 bases from J, with 14 bases between. Here the CDR3 reads CASSFWDKLSEAFF. CDR3 bases: TGTGCCAGCAGCTTCTGGGACAAGCTTTCTGAAGCTTTCTTT.

This clone was picked up one time. This rearrangement joins TRBV3-1 (or the pseudogene TRBV3-2) to TRBJ1-1; D is undetermined. The CDR3 spans 14 residues. V dropped 0 bases and J dropped 0 bases, with 5 bases sitting between them. Germline V CDR1 and CDR2: LGHDT, YNNKEL (reference sequence). The CDR3 here is CASSQDSVNTEAFF. The CDR3, as DNA: TGTGCCAGCAGCCAAGACTCCGTGAACACTGAAGCTTTCTTT.

The gene calls are TRBV7-2 and TRBJ2-1; 8 bases map to TRBD2. Germline V CDR1 and CDR2: SGHTA, FQGNSA. V was pared by 4 bases and J by 2 bases, with 7 bases of the junction left unmatched. The CDR3 spans 16 residues. CDR3 in amino acids: CASSSQAGVTYNEQFF. Written as DNA, the CDR3 is TGTGCCAGCAGCTCCCAAGCGGGAGTGACCTACAATGAGCAGTTCTTC.

V is TRBV5-4 and J is TRBJ2-1; D call uncertain. The CDR3 loop spans 15 amino acids. Trimming took off 0 bases at V and 2 bases at J, with 9 bases between the two ends. From germline, CDR1 is SGHNT and CDR2 YYREEE (reference sequence). The CDR3 spells CASSLGLSPYNEQFF. The DNA of the CDR3 is TGTGCCAGCAGCTTGGGTCTGTCCCCCTACAATGAGCAGTTCTTC.

The J gene is TRBJ2-1, the V gene TRBV27; 8 bases fit TRBD2. Trimming cost V 8 bases and J 0 bases; bases outside gene matches: 15. The CDR3 length is 18 residues. Germline values: CDR1 MNHEY, CDR2 SMNVEV (reference sequence). The CDR3 DNA follows: TGTGCCAGCGGAATCCCCCTTGGGAGCGGGAGCTCCTACAATGAGCAGTTCTTC. Amino acid sequence: CASGIPLGSGSSYNEQFF.

This clone has a single count. CDR3 sequence: CASSLDRGSEAFF. Written as DNA, the CDR3 is TGTGCCAGCAGCTTAGACAGGGGTAGTGAAGCTTTCTTT. The V gene is TRBV7-3, the J gene TRBJ1-1; 8 positions match TRBD1. Germline assignment: CDR1 SGHTA and CDR2 FQGTGA. The junction had 3 bases not matched to a gene; V was cut back by 2 bases and J by 7 bases. The length of the CDR3 is 13 residues.

This clone was seen a single time. The CDR3: CASNVEGYGYTF. The CDR3 region has the DNA TGTGCCAGTAATGTGGAGGGCTATGGCTACACCTTC. V is TRBV19 and J is TRBJ1-2; no firm D call. This CDR3 spans 12 amino acids. V was shortened by 7 bases and J by 4 bases, with 10 bases between the two germline ends. Per the germline V gene, CDR1 is LNHDA and CDR2 is SQIVND (reference sequence).

The CDR3 coding sequence is TGTGCCACCAGTGATTCAGGGTCGAGTGAAAAACTGTTTTTT. Amino acid sequence: CATSDSGSSEKLFF. The V and J genes are TRBV24-1 and TRBJ1-4; D is possibly TRBD1 (5 bases). Deletions cut 2 bases from V and 7 bases from J, with 10 bases between. The CDR3 is 14 residues long. Germline lookup yields CDR1 KGHDR and CDR2 SFDVKD.

The gene calls are TRBV10-3 and TRBJ2-7; D gene unclear. V was trimmed by 4 bases and J by 0 bases, leaving 10 bases between them. Germline CDR1 is ENHRY and CDR2 is SYGVKD. CDR3 length equals 14 residues. CDR3 sequence reads: CAISVTGSSYEQYF. In nucleotides, the CDR3 is TGTGCCATCAGTGTAACCGGTAGCTCCTACGAGCAGTACTTC.

This chain connects TRBV3-1 (or the pseudogene TRBV3-2) to TRBJ2-3; the D is unclear. CDR3 length equals 15 residues. Trimming took off 4 bases at V and 1 base at J, with 12 bases between the two ends. Germline V gene sequence: CDR1 LGHDT, CDR2 YNNKEL (reference sequence). CDR3 sequence reads: CASSRTPMGTDTQYF. The CDR3 bases are TGTGCCAGCAGCCGCACTCCCATGGGCACAGATACGCAGTATTTT.

In its sample, this clone was seen a few times. The chain links TRBV19 to TRBJ2-1, with 9 nucleotides matching TRBD2. In germline, CDR1 is LNHDA, CDR2 SQIVND (reference sequence). V was clipped by 3 bases and J by 3 bases; unmatched bases: 3. CDR3 length equals 15 residues. The CDR3 sequence: CASSIPSGVYNEQFF. The CDR3 DNA reads TGTGCCAGTAGTATCCCTAGCGGGGTCTACAATGAGCAGTTCTTC.

The chain has TRBV11-2 and TRBJ1-1; 9 positions match TRBD1. The CDR3 is made up of 14 amino acids. Germline loops: CDR1 SGHAT, CDR2 FQNNGV. The V and J ends lost 5 bases and 2 bases, in that order; junction bases with no gene match: 3. CDR3 coding DNA: TGTGCCAGCAGCCCTACAGGGGGCAACACTGAAGCTTTCTTT. It is translated as CASSPTGGNTEAFF.

The sample holds a few counts of this clone. The V call is TRBV12-3 or TRBV12-4, the J call TRBJ1-5; no reliable D call. Trimming took off 4 bases at V and 9 bases at J, with 10 bases between the two ends. The CDR3 has 12 residues. The CDR3 reads CASSYYTGPQHF. Written as DNA, the CDR3 is TGTGCCAGCAGTTACTACACGGGGCCCCAGCATTTT.

This clone was seen a few times. The gene calls are TRBV19 and TRBJ1-6; 7 bases fit TRBD1. After removal of 3 bases from V and 9 bases from J, the junction contained 2 bases not matched to a gene. This CDR3 is built from 13 residues. Germline CDR1 and CDR2: LNHDA and SQIVND (reference sequence). CDR3 region: CASSIRGTSPLHF. The CDR3 nucleotides read TGTGCCAGTAGTATCAGGGGGACTTCACCCCTCCACTTT.

This clone was observed a single time. The DNA for the CDR3 is TGCGCCAGCAGCTTGGGAAGGGGGCGCGGCTATGGCTACACCTTC. Translated, it gives CASSLGRGRGYGYTF. The V gene is TRBV5-1, the J gene TRBJ1-2; 7 positions agree with TRBD1. This CDR3 is 15 amino acids long. Trimming at V came to 0 bases and at J to 4 bases, leaving 6 bases not matched to a gene. Germline lookup yields CDR1 SGHRS and CDR2 YFSETQ.

The chain has TRBV2 and TRBJ1-1, with a tentative D call TRBD1 (5 bases). The CDR3 consists of 16 residues. Trimming took off 4 bases at V and 0 bases at J, with 15 bases between the two ends. Germline CDR1 is SNHLY and CDR2 is FYNNEI. The CDR3 coding sequence is TGTGCCAGCAGTGTGGGAAGGGACTTTCTGAACACTGAAGCTTTCTTT. Its translation is CASSVGRDFLNTEAFF. The full variable domain, its missing parts supplied by reference TRBV2 and TRBJ1-1, is EPEVTQTPSHQVTQMGQEVILRCVPISNHLYFYWYRQILGQKVEFLVSFYNNEISEKSEIFDDQFSVERPDGSNFTLKIRSTKLEDSAMYFCASSVGRDFLNTEAFFGQGTRLTVV.

The chain joins TRBV6-5 to TRBJ1-5, with a tentative D call TRBD1 (6 bases). Trimming left V 4 bases short and J 9 bases short, with 16 bases between. CDR3 length: 14 amino acids. Germline CDR1 reads MNHEY; CDR2 reads SVGAGI. The CDR3 protein is CASSSNRVLGPQHF. The CDR3 region has the DNA TGTGCCAGCAGTTCGAACAGGGTTTTGGGGCCCCAGCATTTT.

In this sample, this clone turned up once. The chain combines TRBV11-2 with TRBJ2-7; 8 bases are a match to TRBD2. CDR1 is SGHAT and CDR2 is FQNNGV in the germline V gene. J was trimmed by 6 bases and V by 5 bases; bases with no gene match: 9. There are 14 residues in the CDR3. CDR3 nucleotides: TGTGCCAGCAGCCCATCCCGGGAGGGAGGCGAGCAGTACTTC. Its translation is CASSPSREGGEQYF.

This clone was counted a single time. The genes are TRBV2 and TRBJ1-4, with D uncertain. There are 16 residues in the CDR3. The ends were cut back, 1 base at V and 9 bases at J, with 18 bases in the middle. The germline V gene encodes CDR1 SNHLY and CDR2 FYNNEI. CDR3 sequence (DNA): TGTGCCAGCAGTGAAGTTATGACAAGGAGGGTTCAAAAACTGTTTTTT. Translation gives CASSEVMTRRVQKLFF.

The chain couples TRBV9 to TRBJ1-1, with a tentative D call TRBD1 (5 bases). Trimming left V 4 bases short and J 7 bases short, with 20 bases between. The CDR3 contains 15 residues. CDR1 is SGDLS, CDR2 YYNGEE, per germline. CDR3 nucleotides: TGTGCCAGCAGCCCCGCCTTTTGGGGCTCCGTTGAAGCTTTCTTT. Protein product: CASSPAFWGSVEAFF.

The J gene is TRBJ2-7, the V gene TRBV11-3, with 7 positions matching TRBD2. Germline-derived CDR1 and CDR2 are SGHNT and YENEEA. The CDR3 extends over 15 amino acids. V dropped 3 bases and J dropped 2; count of bases not matched to a gene: 7. The CDR3 protein is CASSFSSGAPYEQYF. The CDR3 bases are TGTGCCAGCAGCTTTTCTAGCGGAGCACCCTACGAGCAGTACTTC.

The J gene is TRBJ2-1, the V gene TRBV6-5, with D perhaps matching TRBD1 (6 bases). From germline, CDR1 is MNHEY and CDR2 SVGAGI. The V end was cut by 6 bases, the J end by 10 bases, with 10 bases between. The length of the CDR3 is 11 residues. The CDR3 DNA follows: TGTGCCAGCAGAGGACAGCCGGAGCAGTTCTTC. Translation: CASRGQPEQFF.

This clone was observed once. V is TRBV12-5 and J is TRBJ2-3; the match to TRBD2 covers 10 bases. Per the germline V gene, CDR1 is LGHNT and CDR2 is FRNRAP. The CDR3 covers 14 residues. J was trimmed by 6 bases and V by 4 bases; bases with no gene match: 4. CDR3 DNA sequence: TGTGCTAGTGGTTCTGGAGCGGGAGGGGATACGCAGTATTTT. This sequence encodes CASGSGAGGDTQYF.

V usage is TRBV10-3 and J usage is TRBJ2-1; 9 bases agree with TRBD2. Trimming at V came to 2 bases and at J to 3 bases, leaving 8 bases not matched to a gene. This CDR3 contains 17 residues. Germline V gives CDR1 ENHRY, CDR2 SYGVKD. The CDR3, as DNA: TGTGCCATCAGTGAGGGTAGGAGCGGGGGGATCTACAATGAGCAGTTCTTC. Residues: CAISEGRSGGIYNEQFF.

The chain uses TRBV5-1 and TRBJ2-3, with 10 bases aligning to TRBD2. The CDR3 runs to 15 residues. Germline loops: CDR1 SGHRS, CDR2 YFSETQ. The V and J ends lost 1 base and 7 bases, in that order; junction bases with no gene match: 6. Here the CDR3 reads CASSLLTSGVNTQYF. The CDR3 nucleotides read TGCGCCAGCAGCTTGTTAACTAGCGGGGTTAATACGCAGTATTTT.

The V gene is TRBV6-1, the J gene TRBJ1-5, with D maybe TRBD1 (5 bases). Trimming cost V 0 bases and J 4 bases, with 16 bases left between them. This CDR3 spans 17 amino acids. Germline V gene lookup returns CDR1 MNHNS and CDR2 SASEGT. The CDR3 region has the DNA TGTGCCAGCAGTGAAGCGCTGAGAGACAGATTTAATCAGCCCCAGCATTTT. Translation gives CASSEALRDRFNQPQHF.

The chain links TRBV24-1 to TRBJ1-1; 8 positions agree with TRBD1. The germline V gene has CDR1 KGHDR and CDR2 SFDVKD. The CDR3 spans 13 residues. V was pared by 3 bases and J by 10 bases, with 6 bases of the junction left unmatched. The chain's CDR3 is CATSDPSGGAAFF. In nucleotides, the CDR3 is TGTGCCACCAGTGATCCCTCAGGGGGCGCAGCTTTCTTT.